The clone carrying this TCR beta chain was counted ten times or more. The antigen is not known. This CDR3 comprises 15 residues. Germline CDR1 is MNHEY and CDR2 is SMNVEV (reference sequence). With 7 bases clipped from V and 4 bases from J, the junction kept 11 bases outside the gene matches. A NOSPECS grade of at least 4, a Clinical Activity Score of at least 3 and duration under 3 months were recorded in ophthalmopathy patients. Fresh peripheral blood, about 9.9 ml, yielded the PBMCs. Authors of the study amplified TCR beta CDR3 regions from RNA transcripts. The HTBI primer set was used in a first-round RT-PCR of the TCR CDR3. TCRdb analysed the multiplex PCR reads with MiXCR anew, one entry per CDR3 protein. The sample lists hundreds of thousands of distinct CDR3 sequences, 20% to 25% seen once, with 34% in the top ten. This sample is part of a study of T cells in Graves' hyperthyroidism and ophthalmopathy.

Regarding the study as a whole: Ophthalmopathy was predicted by the model a median of 6.5 months ahead of onset.

Material for sequencing was blood. The clonotype originates from a man between 25 and 39 years old with Graves' ophthalmopathy. The chain couples TRBV27 to TRBJ1-2; TRBD1 agrees at 8 bases. The CDR3 protein is CASTSDRAKGYGYTF. The CDR3 bases are TGTGCCAGCACCTCGGACAGGGCAAAGGGCTATGGCTACACCTTC.